Listed below are T cell receptor beta chains from one sample, sequenced in a study of identical twins. TCRdb used MiXCR to reprocess the 5' RACE reads, holding one entry per CDR3 protein. The repertoire holds under 300,000 distinct CDR3 sequences, with over 11% as singletons. Material for sequencing was memory (CD45RO+) T cells sorted from blood. The receptors derive from a young woman in good health. CDR3s include the opening cysteine and the closing phenylalanine or tryptophan. The D gene is left open where the match is weak. Clone size appears in some rows only: once, few, many, or a class for an expanded clone.

j_gene,abundance,d_gene,v_gene,CDR3nt,CDR3aa
TRBJ2-7,many,NA,TRBV10-2,TGCGCCAGCAGGGAAGACGGGACCCCCTACGAGCAGTACTTC,CASREDGTPYEQYF
TRBJ1-5,many,NA,TRBV12-3/TRBV12-4,TGTGCCAGCGAGGGAAATGGTCAGCCCCAGCATTTT,CASEGNGQPQHF
TRBJ2-3,NA,TRBD2,TRBV29-1,TGCAGCGGACTAGCGGGGGATTTGGATACGCAGTATTTT,CSGLAGDLDTQYF
TRBJ2-2,few,NA,TRBV20-1,TGCAGTGCCCGACTGGACACCGGGGAGCTGTTTTTT,CSARLDTGELFF
TRBJ1-6,few,NA,TRBV3-1,TGTGCCAGCAGCCAAGATCCCGATTCACCCCTCCACTTT,CASSQDPDSPLHF
TRBJ2-7,few,TRBD2,TRBV7-6,TGTGCCAGCAGCTCGGGACTAGCGGGAGAGAGCTCCTACGAGCAGTACTTC,CASSSGLAGESSYEQYF
TRBJ1-1,few,TRBD1,TRBV5-6,TGTGCCAGCAGCGGGGTCAGGGGGATGAACACTGAAGCTTTCTTT,CASSGVRGMNTEAFF
TRBJ1-2,many,TRBD1,TRBV28,TGTGCCAGCAGTTTCATGGACAGGGGAGCTAACTATGGCTACACCTTC,CASSFMDRGANYGYTF
TRBJ2-3,NA,TRBD2,TRBV4-2,TGTGCCAGGGGCCCTTGGCGGGGGGGAATAGATACGCAGTATTTT,CARGPWRGGIDTQYF
TRBJ2-2,NA,TRBD2,TRBV5-6,TGTGCCAGCAGCTTGGTCCCTAGCGGGAACACCGGGGAGCTGTTTTTT,CASSLVPSGNTGELFF
TRBJ2-1,few,TRBD2,TRBV29-1,TGCAGCGTCAAGACTAGCGGGCCTTACAATGAGCAGTTCTTC,CSVKTSGPYNEQFF
TRBJ2-1,NA,TRBD1,TRBV9,TGTGCCAGCAGCTTCAGGACAGGGGATGAGCAGTTCTTC,CASSFRTGDEQFF
TRBJ2-3,many,NA,TRBV29-1,TGCAGCGTTAAATACACACACACAGATACGCAGTATTTT,CSVKYTHTDTQYF
TRBJ2-1,NA,TRBD1,TRBV5-6,TGTGCCAGCAGCTTCGGGACAGCCCCTGGTAATGAGCAGTTCTTC,CASSFGTAPGNEQFF